Listed below are T cell receptor beta chains from one sample, sequenced in a study of T-cell reconstitution after alpha-beta-depleted transplantation in children. Via MiXCR, TCRdb re-called the PCR reads, giving one row per CDR3 protein. The data contain 450,000 to 500,000 distinct CDR3 sequences, roughly an eighth of them singletons. The specimen was PBMCs from the stem cell graft donor, collected from the stem cell graft. These TCRs come from a human donor who donated a stem cell graft to a child with combined immunodeficiency. Both conserved end residues are part of each CDR3. The D gene is left open where the match is weak. Size values are once, few and many counts, or a class for expanded clones, and some rows have none.

.	TRBV7-9	TRBJ2-7	few	TGTGCCAGCAGCCCCCGCACCTCCCGAGGCTACGAGCAGTACTTC	CASSPRTSRGYEQYF
TRBD2	TRBV3-1	TRBJ2-7	few	TGTGCCAGCAGCCGTCATGCGGGGGGCGAGGCCGAGCAGTACTTC	CASSRHAGGEAEQYF
TRBD2	TRBV5-5	TRBJ2-7	.	TGTGCCAGCAGAACGGGTGGCCAGCGGGAACCCTACGAGCAGTACTTC	CASRTGGQREPYEQYF
TRBD1	TRBV5-4	TRBJ2-1	few	TGTGCCAGCAGCTTGGGGACAGGGGCCTACAATGAGCAGTTCTTC	CASSLGTGAYNEQFF
.	TRBV6-5	TRBJ1-1	many	TGTGCCAGCAGCGCCAACAGGGACACTGAAGCTTTCTTT	CASSANRDTEAFF
.	TRBV12-3/TRBV12-4	TRBJ1-1	many	TGTGCCAGCAGTCCCGGGACTCCACGGGGAATGAACACTGAAGCTTTCTTT	CASSPGTPRGMNTEAFF
.	TRBV24-1	TRBJ1-5	.	TGTGCCACCAATGCGCGGGTGTGGGTACAGCCCCAGCATTTT	CATNARVWVQPQHF
.	TRBV10-3	TRBJ1-1	many	TGTGCCATCATGGCGGGGTCGGTGGCTGAAGCTTTCTTT	CAIMAGSVAEAFF
.	TRBV30	TRBJ2-1	.	TGTGCCTGGAGTGTGAACAATGAGCAGTTCTTC	CAWSVNNEQFF
TRBD2	TRBV5-1	TRBJ2-1	many	TGCGCCAGCAGCCCGGGACTAGCGACTGATGAGCAGTTCTTC	CASSPGLATDEQFF
.	TRBV5-1	TRBJ2-2	.	TGCGCCAGCAGCTCGAGGCTAGCCAGCACCGGGGAGCTGTTTTTT	CASSSRLASTGELFF
TRBD1	TRBV7-8	TRBJ2-7	.	TGTGCCAGCAGCTTAGTAGGGGGCCGGGCCTGGCACGAGCAGTACTTC	CASSLVGGRAWHEQYF
.	TRBV20-1	TRBJ2-1	few	TGCAGTGCTAGAGGTGACAGGAGACTCTACAATGAGCAGTTCTTC	CSARGDRRLYNEQFF
TRBD2	TRBV6-2/TRBV6-3	TRBJ2-1	.	TGTGCCAGCAGAACAACTAGCGGGGGCCGTAATGAGCAGTTCTTC	CASRTTSGGRNEQFF
.	TRBV29-1	TRBJ2-7	few	TGCAGCGTTGAGGAGGGACAGAGCTACGAGCAGTACTTC	CSVEEGQSYEQYF
.	TRBV4-3	TRBJ1-2	.	TGCGCCAGCAGCCAAGCCCAAGGTCCCTCCAGGACCTATGGCTACACCTTC	CASSQAQGPSRTYGYTF
TRBD1	TRBV7-9	TRBJ2-1	few	TGTGCCAGCAGCCCCTTTCGCGCAGGGGGCCTCAATGAGCAGTTCTTC	CASSPFRAGGLNEQFF
.	TRBV20-1	TRBJ2-2	.	TGCAGTGCTAGAGGACCCTTTAGCGACCCGAACACCGGGGAGCTGTTTTTT	CSARGPFSDPNTGELFF
TRBD1	TRBV20-1	TRBJ2-5	many	TGCAGTGCTAGCGGACAGGGCCAAGAGACCCAGTACTTC	CSASGQGQETQYF
.	TRBV18	TRBJ1-2	.	TGTGCCAGCTCGCCCTCCGGGGAGACGATAGGTGGCTACACCTTC	CASSPSGETIGGYTF
.	TRBV12-3/TRBV12-4	TRBJ1-5	few	TGTGCCAGCAGCCGCTCCGGGGATAGCAATCAGCCCCAGCATTTT	CASSRSGDSNQPQHF
.	TRBV20-1	TRBJ2-4	.	TGCAGTGCTACAGCTTCCGTGACCAAAAACATTCAGTACTTC	CSATASVTKNIQYF
TRBD2	TRBV18	TRBJ2-3	.	TGTGCCAGCTCACCGTTGGGACTAGCGTCCGATACGCAGTATTTT	CASSPLGLASDTQYF
.	TRBV29-1	TRBJ1-1	.	TGCAGCGTTGAAGGTGGAGGGGGCACTGAAGCTTTCTTT	CSVEGGGGTEAFF
.	TRBV7-3	TRBJ2-7	.	TGTGCCAGCACCCCTGCAGGCTGGGAGTCCTACGAGCAGTACTTC	CASTPAGWESYEQYF
TRBD1	TRBV28	TRBJ1-5	many	TGTGCCAGCAGTTATGCGGACGGGACAGGCGATCAGCCCCAGCATTTT	CASSYADGTGDQPQHF
TRBD1	TRBV5-1	TRBJ2-7	.	TGCGCCAGCAGCCCTGATATCGACAGGGGCTACGAGCAGTACTTC	CASSPDIDRGYEQYF
.	TRBV29-1	TRBJ2-6	many	TGCAGCGTTGTATGGGGCTCTGGGGCCAACGTCCTGACTTTC	CSVVWGSGANVLTF
TRBD1	TRBV9	TRBJ1-2	many	TGTGCCAGCAGCCCATCACCGGGACAGGGTCACTATGGCTACACCTTC	CASSPSPGQGHYGYTF
.	TRBV10-3	TRBJ2-3	many	TGTGCCATCAGTCTTACAGGGGAGGTGGGCACAGATACGCAGTATTTT	CAISLTGEVGTDTQYF
.	TRBV29-1	TRBJ1-1	few	TGCAGCGTTGGTGATAAGCGGTGGGGCAGGAACACTGAAGCTTTCTTT	CSVGDKRWGRNTEAFF
.	TRBV10-3	TRBJ2-1	.	TGTGCCATCAACCCTGACAGATACAATGAGCAGTTCTTC	CAINPDRYNEQFF
.	TRBV12-3/TRBV12-4	TRBJ2-1	many	TGTGCCAGCACCAGGACAGCACCCAATGAGCAGTTCTTC	CASTRTAPNEQFF
TRBD1	TRBV5-1	TRBJ2-3	many	TGCGCCAGCAGCATAGGACAGGGCACAGATACGCAGTATTTT	CASSIGQGTDTQYF
.	TRBV5-1	TRBJ2-3	.	TGCGCCAGCAGACCCCTCCTGGGACCGAGCACAGATACGCAGTATTTT	CASRPLLGPSTDTQYF